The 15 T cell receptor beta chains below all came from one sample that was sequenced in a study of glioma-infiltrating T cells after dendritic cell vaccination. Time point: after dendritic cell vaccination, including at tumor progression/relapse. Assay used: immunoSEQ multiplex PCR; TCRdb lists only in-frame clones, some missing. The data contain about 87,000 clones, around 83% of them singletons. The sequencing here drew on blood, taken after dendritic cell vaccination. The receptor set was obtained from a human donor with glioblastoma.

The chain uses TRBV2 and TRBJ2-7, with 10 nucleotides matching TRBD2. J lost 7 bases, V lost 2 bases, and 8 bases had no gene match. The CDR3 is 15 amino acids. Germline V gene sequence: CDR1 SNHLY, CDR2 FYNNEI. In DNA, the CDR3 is TGTGCCAGCAGTGAAAGGAGCGGGGGGGCCCCAGAGCAGTACTTC. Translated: CASSERSGGAPEQYF.

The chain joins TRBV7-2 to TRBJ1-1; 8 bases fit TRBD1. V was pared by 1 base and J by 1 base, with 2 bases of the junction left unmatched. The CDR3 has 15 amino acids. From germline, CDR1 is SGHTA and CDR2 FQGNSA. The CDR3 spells CASSLGQGANTEAFF. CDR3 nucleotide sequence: TGTGCCAGCAGCTTAGGGCAGGGGGCGAACACTGAAGCTTTCTTT.

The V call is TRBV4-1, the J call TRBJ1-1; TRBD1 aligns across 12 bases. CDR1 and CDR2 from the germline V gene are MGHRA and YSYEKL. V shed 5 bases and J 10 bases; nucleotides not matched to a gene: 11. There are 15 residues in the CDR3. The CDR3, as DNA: TGCGCCAGCAGCGTCCGGGACAGGGGGCGGGATGGAGCTTTCTTT. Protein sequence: CASSVRDRGRDGAFF.

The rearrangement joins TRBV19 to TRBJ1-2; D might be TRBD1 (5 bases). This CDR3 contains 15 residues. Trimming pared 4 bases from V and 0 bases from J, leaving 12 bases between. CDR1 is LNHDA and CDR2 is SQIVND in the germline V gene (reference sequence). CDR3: CASSNDRGTNYGYTF. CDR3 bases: TGTGCCAGTAGTAACGACCGGGGGACTAACTATGGCTACACCTTC.

CDR3 sequence (DNA): TGCGCCAGCAGCCCGAGGCAGGGGGAAGGGTATGGCTACACCTTC. It codes for CASSPRQGEGYGYTF. V and J are TRBV5-1 and TRBJ1-2; TRBD1 agrees at 7 bases. Germline trimming cut 4 bases from V and 5 bases from J; bases unmatched to any gene: 11. From germline, CDR1 is SGHRS and CDR2 YFSETQ. The CDR3 covers 15 residues.

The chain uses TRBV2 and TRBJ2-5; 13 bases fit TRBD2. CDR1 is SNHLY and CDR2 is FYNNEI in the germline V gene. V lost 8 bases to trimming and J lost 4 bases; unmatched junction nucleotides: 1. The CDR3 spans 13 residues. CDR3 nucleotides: TGTGCCAGCCGGACTAGCGGGGGAGAGACCCAGTACTTC. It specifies CASRTSGGETQYF.

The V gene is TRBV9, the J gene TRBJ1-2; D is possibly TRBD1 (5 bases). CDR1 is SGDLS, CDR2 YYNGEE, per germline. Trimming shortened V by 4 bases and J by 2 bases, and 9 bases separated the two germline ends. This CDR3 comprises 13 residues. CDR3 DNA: TGTGCCAGCAGCCTTCGACAGAACTATGGCTACACCTTC. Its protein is CASSLRQNYGYTF.

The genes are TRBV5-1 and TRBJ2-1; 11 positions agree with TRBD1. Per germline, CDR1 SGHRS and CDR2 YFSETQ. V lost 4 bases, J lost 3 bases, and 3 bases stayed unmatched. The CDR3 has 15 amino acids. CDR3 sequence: CASSIGTGGYNEQFF. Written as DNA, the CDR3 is TGCGCCAGCAGCATTGGGACAGGGGGCTACAATGAGCAGTTCTTC.

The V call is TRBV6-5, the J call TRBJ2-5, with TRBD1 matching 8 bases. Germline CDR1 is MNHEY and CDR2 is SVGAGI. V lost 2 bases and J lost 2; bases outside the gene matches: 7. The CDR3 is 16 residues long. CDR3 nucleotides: TGTGCCAGCAGTTACATCTCCGACAGGGGTCAAGAGACCCAGTACTTC. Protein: CASSYISDRGQETQYF.

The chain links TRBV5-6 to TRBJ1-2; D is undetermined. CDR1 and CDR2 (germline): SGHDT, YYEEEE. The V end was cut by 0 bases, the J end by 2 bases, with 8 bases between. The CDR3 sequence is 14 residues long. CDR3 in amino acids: CASSLDRRNYGYTF. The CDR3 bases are TGTGCCAGCAGCTTGGATCGGCGGAACTATGGCTACACCTTC.

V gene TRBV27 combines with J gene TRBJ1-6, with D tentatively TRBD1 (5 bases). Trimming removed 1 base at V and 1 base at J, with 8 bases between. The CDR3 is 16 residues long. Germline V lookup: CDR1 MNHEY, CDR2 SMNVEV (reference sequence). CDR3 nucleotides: TGTGCCAGCAGTTTATGGGGCCAGTCCTATAATTCACCCCTCCACTTT. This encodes CASSLWGQSYNSPLHF.

CDR3 sequence (DNA): TGTGCCAGCAGCTTGGTAGCGGCCTCCTACAATGAGCAGTTCTTC. It specifies CASSLVAASYNEQFF. The gene calls are TRBV5-6 and TRBJ2-1, with TRBD2 as a possible D gene (6 bases). The CDR3 has 15 residues. Trimming left V 0 bases short and J 0 bases short, with 7 bases between. The germline CDR1 and CDR2 sequences are SGHDT and YYEEEE.

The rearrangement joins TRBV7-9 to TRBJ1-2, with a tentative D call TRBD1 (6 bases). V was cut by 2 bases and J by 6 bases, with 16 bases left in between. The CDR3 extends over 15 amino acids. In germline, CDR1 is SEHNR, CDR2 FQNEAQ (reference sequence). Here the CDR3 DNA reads TGTGCCAGCAGCTTATTAAACAGGGAGAGGGATGGCTACACCTTC. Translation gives CASSLLNRERDGYTF.

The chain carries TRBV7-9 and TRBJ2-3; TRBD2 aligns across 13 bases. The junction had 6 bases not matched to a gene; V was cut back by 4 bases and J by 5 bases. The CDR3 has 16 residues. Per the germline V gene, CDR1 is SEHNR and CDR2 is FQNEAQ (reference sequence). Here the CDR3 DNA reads TGTGCCAGCAGCTCGGGGACTAGCGGGGAGAGAGATACGCAGTATTTT. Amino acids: CASSSGTSGERDTQYF.

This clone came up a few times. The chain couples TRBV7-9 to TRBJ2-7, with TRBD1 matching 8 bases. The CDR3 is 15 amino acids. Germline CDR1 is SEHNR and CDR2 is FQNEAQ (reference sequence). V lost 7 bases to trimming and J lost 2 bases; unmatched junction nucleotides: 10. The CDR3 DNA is TGTGCCAGCACCAAAACGACAGGGGAAACCTACGAGCAGTACTTC. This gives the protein CASTKTTGETYEQYF.